The 12 T cell receptor beta chains listed next were all sequenced from one sample in a study of blood T cell repertoires in COVID-19. Generated by immunoSEQ multiplex PCR, the TCRdb table keeps only in-frame clones and is missing some. The sample has 150,000 to 200,000 clones, roughly 88% seen once. Sequencing used peripheral blood. The source is an older woman with acute or convalescent COVID-19.

The rearrangement uses TRBV6-2 or TRBV6-3 and TRBJ1-1; D possibly corresponds to TRBD1 (5 bases). The CDR3 is 16 residues long. V lost 0 bases and J lost 5, with 16 bases in between. The germline CDR1 and CDR2 sequences are MNHEY and SVGEGT. The CDR3 region has the DNA TGTGCCAGCAGTTACTCGAATGCGGGGCGAGGGACTGAAGCTTTCTTT. The encoded protein is CASSYSNAGRGTEAFF.

The gene calls are TRBV11-2 and TRBJ1-6, with 8 positions matching TRBD1. Germline values: CDR1 SGHAT, CDR2 FQNNGV. V lost 4 bases and J lost 7; bases outside the gene matches: 6. The CDR3 has 15 residues. In DNA, the CDR3 is TGTGCCAGCAGCTCCGTGACAGGGGACAATTCACCCCTCCACTTT. Amino acids: CASSSVTGDNSPLHF.

V and J are TRBV3-1 (or the pseudogene TRBV3-2) and TRBJ2-7, with 14 bases aligning to TRBD2. V was clipped by 1 base and J by 5 bases; unmatched bases: 16. This CDR3 spans 20 amino acids. Germline V gene lookup returns CDR1 LGHDT and CDR2 YNNKEL (reference sequence). The CDR3 reads CASSQVYPGLAGVINHEQYF. CDR3 bases: TGTGCCAGCAGCCAAGTTTACCCGGGACTAGCGGGGGTCATAAACCACGAGCAGTACTTC.

V usage is TRBV14 and J usage is TRBJ2-1, with 7 positions matching TRBD2. V lost 3 bases, J lost 3 bases, and 5 bases stayed unmatched. This CDR3 comprises 15 residues. Germline CDR1 SGHDN, CDR2 FVKESK. The DNA for the CDR3 is TGTGCCAGCAGCCATCTCGGGGGGAGCTACAATGAGCAGTTCTTC. Its translation: CASSHLGGSYNEQFF.

The chain has TRBV14 and TRBJ2-2, with D possibly being TRBD2 (5 bases). The CDR3 spans 15 residues. Germline CDR1 reads SGHDN; CDR2 reads FVKESK. V was clipped by 6 bases and J by 4 bases, with 15 bases between them. CDR3 protein: CASSRFDAGTGELFF. The CDR3 DNA is TGTGCCAGCAGTCGTTTCGACGCGGGCACCGGGGAGCTGTTTTTT. The whole variable domain, remainder taken from reference TRBV14 and TRBJ2-2, is EAGVTQFPSHSVIEKGQTVTLRCDPISGHDNLYWYRRVMGKEIKFLLHFVKESKQDESGMPNNRFLAERTGGTYSTLKVQPAELEDSGVYFCASSRFDAGTGELFFGEGSRLTVL.

The V and J genes are TRBV19 and TRBJ1-5; TRBD1 agrees at 8 bases. Germline CDR1 LNHDA, CDR2 SQIVND (reference sequence). V lost 7 bases, J lost 5 bases, and 4 bases stayed unmatched. CDR3 length: 13 residues. The CDR3 loop is CASTGQGHQPQHF. DNA of the CDR3: TGTGCCAGTACAGGACAGGGTCATCAGCCCCAGCATTTT.

V is TRBV4-3 and J is TRBJ2-6, with TRBD2 matching 7 bases. After removal of 0 bases from V and 0 bases from J, the junction contained 8 bases not matched to a gene. The CDR3 contains 19 residues. Per germline, CDR1 LGHNA and CDR2 YSLEER. The CDR3 region has the DNA TGCGCCAGCAGCCAAGATAGGCTAGCGGATACCTCTGGGGCCAACGTCCTGACTTTC. This translates into CASSQDRLADTSGANVLTF.

This chain joins TRBV6-2 or TRBV6-3 and TRBJ1-5, with TRBD1 as a possible D gene (5 bases). Deletions cut 2 bases from V and 2 bases from J, with 10 bases between. The germline V gene has CDR1 MNHEY and CDR2 SVGEGT. The CDR3 consists of 15 residues. CDR3 in DNA: TGTGCCAGCAGTTACCGCTGGGGGGGCAATCAGCCCCAGCATTTT. Its protein product is CASSYRWGGNQPQHF.

The chain is built from TRBV5-1 and TRBJ1-1; 7 positions match TRBD1. This CDR3 region has 15 residues. Trimming cost V 3 bases and J 4 bases; bases outside gene matches: 9. Per germline, CDR1 SGHRS and CDR2 YFSETQ. CDR3 coding DNA: TGCGCCAGCAGCTCTCTACAGGGGCAGGGCACTGAAGCTTTCTTT. Protein: CASSSLQGQGTEAFF.

This clone was found once. V gene TRBV24-1 combines with J gene TRBJ2-1; 7 bases fit TRBD2. The CDR3 has 14 residues. V shed 6 bases, J shed 4 bases, and the junction held 5 bases outside the gene matches. CDR1 KGHDR and CDR2 SFDVKD come from the germline V gene. CDR3 sequence reads: CATSMSGGYNEQFF. CDR3 nucleotides: TGTGCCACCAGTATGTCGGGGGGTTACAATGAGCAGTTCTTC.

This clone came up a few times. This chain uses TRBV3-1 (or the pseudogene TRBV3-2) with TRBJ1-4; possibly TRBD1 for D (5 bases). CDR3 size: 15 residues. Trimming stripped 0 bases from V and 7 bases from J, with 12 bases between. Germline CDR1 reads LGHDT; CDR2 reads YNNKEL (reference sequence). The CDR3 region is CASSQEAGKGEKLFF. The CDR3 DNA reads as TGTGCCAGCAGCCAAGAAGCAGGGAAAGGTGAAAAACTGTTTTTT.

This clone was seen at least ten times. The rearrangement links TRBV7-9 to TRBJ2-2; 10 nucleotides agree with TRBD2. The V segment lost 5 bases and the J segment 5 bases; nucleotides outside the gene matches: 5. The CDR3 length is 15 residues. Germline CDR1 reads SEHNR; CDR2 reads FQNEAQ (reference sequence). In DNA, the CDR3 is TGTGCCAGCAGCCTCGGACTAGCGGTAACCGGGGAGCTGTTTTTT. Protein sequence: CASSLGLAVTGELFF.